This is a list of T cell receptor beta chains from one sample in a study of CD8 T cells in ankylosing spondylitis. TCRdb used MiXCR to reprocess the 5' RACE reads, holding one entry per CDR3 protein. The table has 130,000 or so distinct CDR3 sequences, over 15% seen once. The sequenced sample consisted of blood, either unsorted or a sorted T cell fraction (not recorded which). The receptor source for this set is a male donor with ankylosing spondylitis. CDR3s include the opening cysteine and the closing phenylalanine or tryptophan. The D gene is left open where the match is weak. Size is omitted from some rows. Given values are once, few, many or a class for expanded clones.

TRBD1	TRBJ2-7	TRBV27	.	CASSPPGQGAHEQYF	TGTGCCAGCAGTCCCCCCGGGCAGGGGGCCCACGAGCAGTACTTC
.	TRBJ2-7	TRBV4-1	.	CASNLRDATTGEQYF	TGCGCCAGCAACCTCCGGGACGCCACCACGGGGGAGCAGTACTTC
TRBD2	TRBJ2-7	TRBV5-1	.	CASSLDTSGGPYEQYF	TGCGCCAGCAGCTTGGACACTAGCGGGGGCCCCTACGAGCAGTACTTC
.	TRBJ2-5	TRBV12-3/TRBV12-4	.	CASSLALVSQETQYF	TGTGCCAGCAGTTTAGCCCTAGTCTCCCAAGAGACCCAGTACTTC
.	TRBJ1-5	TRBV9	.	CASSVSDSNQPQHF	TGTGCCAGCAGCGTATCGGACAGCAATCAGCCCCAGCATTTT
.	TRBJ2-2	TRBV29-1	.	CSVEVASGVAGELFF	TGCAGCGTTGAAGTGGCTAGTGGAGTGGCCGGGGAGCTGTTTTTT
.	TRBJ2-7	TRBV7-9	few	CASSLAASRYEQYF	TGTGCCAGCAGCTTAGCCGCTAGTAGGTACGAGCAGTACTTC
.	TRBJ2-7	TRBV6-1	.	CASRESSYEQYF	TGTGCCAGCAGGGAGAGCTCCTACGAGCAGTACTTC
TRBD1	TRBJ2-7	TRBV11-3	.	CASSTRTGGSSYEQYF	TGTGCCAGCAGCACCCGGACAGGGGGGAGCTCCTACGAGCAGTACTTC
TRBD1	TRBJ1-1	TRBV6-5	few	CASSNDRANTEAFF	TGTGCCAGCAGTAACGACAGGGCGAACACTGAAGCTTTCTTT
.	TRBJ2-7	TRBV29-1	few	CSARDSTHEQYF	TGCAGCGCTAGGGACTCGACACACGAGCAGTACTTC
TRBD2	TRBJ2-5	TRBV29-1	.	CSGPSGRALETQYF	TGCAGCGGGCCTAGCGGGAGGGCCTTGGAGACCCAGTACTTC
.	TRBJ1-5	TRBV18	.	CASSPDGSGQPQHF	TGTGCCAGCTCACCGGACGGGTCGGGTCAGCCCCAGCATTTT
.	TRBJ2-2	TRBV27	.	CASSLSRGTGELFF	TGTGCCAGCAGTTTATCTCGGGGTACCGGGGAGCTGTTTTTT
.	TRBJ1-5	TRBV20-1	.	CSAKLYGATNQPQHF	TGCAGTGCTAAATTATACGGGGCCACCAATCAGCCCCAGCATTTT
TRBD2	TRBJ2-1	TRBV7-9	.	CASSPLLAGGLNEQFF	TGTGCCAGCAGCCCCTTGCTAGCGGGAGGGTTAAATGAGCAGTTCTTC
TRBD1	TRBJ1-3	TRBV5-1	.	CASSLAGQGFGNTIYF	TGCGCCAGCAGCTTGGCGGGACAGGGATTTGGAAACACCATATATTTT
.	TRBJ2-7	TRBV27	many	CASSPGGGYEQYF	TGTGCCAGCAGTCCAGGAGGAGGTTACGAGCAGTACTTC
TRBD1	TRBJ2-2	TRBV11-2	few	CASSYPTGAPWTGELFF	TGTGCCAGCAGCTACCCCACAGGGGCCCCGTGGACCGGGGAGCTGTTTTTT
.	TRBJ1-5	TRBV5-5	once	CASSLWGAGRNQPQHF	TGTGCCAGCAGCTTGTGGGGGGCAGGGAGGAATCAGCCCCAGCATTTT
.	TRBJ1-6	TRBV2	.	CASSEGDGTPLHF	TGTGCCAGCAGTGAAGGTGATGGGACACCCCTCCACTTT
TRBD1	TRBJ2-5	TRBV27	.	CASSLHRGQETQYF	TGTGCCAGCAGTCTCCACAGGGGCCAAGAGACCCAGTACTTC
.	TRBJ2-7	TRBV7-9	.	CASSLNLGHFSYEQYF	TGTGCCAGCAGCTTAAACCTGGGACATTTTTCCTACGAGCAGTACTTC
TRBD2	TRBJ2-3	TRBV5-6	.	CASSGTRGYTDTQYF	TGTGCCAGCAGCGGGACTAGAGGGTACACAGATACGCAGTATTTT
.	TRBJ2-1	TRBV29-1	.	CSVDRDLYNEQFF	TGCAGCGTTGACCGGGACTTATACAATGAGCAGTTCTTC
TRBD2	TRBJ2-1	TRBV12-3/TRBV12-4	few	CANRAGVSLVF	TGTGCCAACCGAGCGGGAGTCTCATTGGTCTTC
.	TRBJ2-3	TRBV6-5	few	CASSYGGARTDTQYF	TGTGCCAGCAGTTACGGAGGGGCCCGCACAGATACGCAGTATTTT
TRBD1	TRBJ1-3	TRBV12-3/TRBV12-4	few	CASSPTGIGNTIYF	TGTGCCAGCAGCCCGACAGGGATCGGAAACACCATATATTTT
.	TRBJ2-1	TRBV4-3	.	CASSQDPEGYNEQFF	TGCGCCAGCAGCCAAGATCCTGAAGGGTACAATGAGCAGTTCTTC
.	TRBJ1-4	TRBV7-9	.	CASSGTRDLREKLFF	TGTGCCAGCAGCGGAACCAGGGATCTAAGGGAAAAACTGTTTTTT
.	TRBJ2-7	TRBV7-9	.	CAISLLRGYEQYF	TGTGCCATCAGCTTGCTTAGGGGTTACGAGCAGTACTTC
TRBD2	TRBJ2-5	TRBV7-3	few	CASSLLAGGLETQYF	TGTGCCAGCAGCTTATTGGCGGGAGGGCTTGAGACCCAGTACTTC
.	TRBJ1-5	TRBV12-3/TRBV12-4	.	CASSWGGDGQPQHF	TGTGCCAGCAGTTGGGGCGGGGACGGCCAGCCCCAGCATTTT
.	TRBJ2-2	TRBV9	few	CASSVSRATRELFF	TGTGCCAGCAGCGTCAGCCGGGCGACGAGGGAGCTGTTTTTT
.	TRBJ1-1	TRBV20-1	.	CSARDPSARAAFF	TGCAGTGCTAGAGATCCGTCGGCCAGGGCAGCTTTCTTT
.	TRBJ2-7	TRBV4-1	few	CASSPRAAYEQYF	TGCGCCAGCAGCCCCAGGGCGGCCTACGAGCAGTACTTC
TRBD2	TRBJ2-1	TRBV12-3/TRBV12-4	.	CASSWGGAGSYNEQFF	TGTGCCTCATCCTGGGGAGGGGCGGGCTCCTACAATGAGCAGTTCTTC
.	TRBJ1-1	TRBV4-3	few	CASSQIWGGNTEAFF	TGCGCCAGCAGCCAAATCTGGGGAGGCAACACTGAAGCTTTCTTT
TRBD1	TRBJ1-2	TRBV27	few	CASGGQGSVYGYTF	TGTGCCAGCGGAGGACAGGGGAGCGTCTATGGCTACACCTTC
.	TRBJ2-1	TRBV27	.	CASTFSLSSYNEQFF	TGTGCCAGCACCTTTTCATTGAGCTCCTACAATGAGCAGTTCTTC
TRBD2	TRBJ2-7	TRBV7-6	few	CASSPPGLAAYEQYF	TGTGCCAGCAGCCCTCCGGGACTAGCGGCCTACGAGCAGTACTTC
.	TRBJ2-5	TRBV12-3/TRBV12-4	.	CASRPTNQETQYF	TGTGCCAGCAGACCGACGAACCAAGAGACCCAGTACTTC
TRBD2	TRBJ2-5	TRBV18	.	CASSETSGRASETQYF	TGTGCCAGCTCGGAAACTAGCGGGAGGGCCTCCGAGACCCAGTACTTC
.	TRBJ1-3	TRBV4-1	few	CASSQLAGHHSGNTIYF	TGCGCCAGCAGCCAATTGGCGGGACATCACTCTGGAAACACCATATATTTT
.	TRBJ2-7	TRBV28	few	CASRNRDLNYEQYF	TGTGCCAGCAGAAACCGGGACTTGAACTACGAGCAGTACTTC
TRBD2	TRBJ2-7	TRBV29-1	few	CSAIPSGSYEQYF	TGCAGCGCTATTCCTAGCGGGAGCTACGAGCAGTACTTC
TRBD1	TRBJ1-5	TRBV7-2	few	CASSLITGGGPQHF	TGTGCCAGCAGCTTAATTACAGGGGGGGGGCCCCAGCATTTT
.	TRBJ2-7	TRBV20-1	few	CSVWDTSSYEQYF	TGCAGTGTTTGGGACACGAGCTCCTACGAGCAGTACTTC
.	TRBJ2-7	TRBV20-1	few	CSARGQAQGTSYEQYF	TGCAGTGCTAGGGGGCAGGCCCAGGGGACCTCTTACGAGCAGTACTTC
.	TRBJ1-6	TRBV25-1	.	CAIKRVRALLSSYNSPLHF	TGTGCCATCAAAAGGGTCAGGGCGCTCCTAAGCTCCTATAATTCACCCCTCCACTTT
TRBD1	TRBJ1-1	TRBV27	.	CASLGDRGGGEAFF	TGTGCCAGCTTAGGGGACAGGGGCGGTGGTGAAGCTTTCTTT
TRBD2	TRBJ2-1	TRBV7-8	few	CASSLGTSLNEQFF	TGTGCCAGCAGCTTAGGGACTAGTCTCAATGAGCAGTTCTTC
.	TRBJ2-7	TRBV29-1	few	CSVAGGEFYEQYF	TGCAGCGTTGCTGGCGGGGAATTCTACGAGCAGTACTTC